This is a list of T cell receptor beta chains from one sample in a study of cytomegalovirus exposure and HLA in healthy donors. Produced via immunoSEQ multiplex PCR; TCRdb's table is partial and in-frame only. The table records some 120,000 clones, roughly 15% of them present only once. The sequencing sample was made of PBMCs. The receptors were sampled from a woman aged 18-29 years in good health and CMV-seronegative. Both conserved end residues are part of each CDR3. The order of the fields is J gene, V gene, clone size, CDR3 length, D gene, CDR3 DNA, CDR3 protein. The D gene is left open where the match is weak. Not every row has a clone size; where given, it reads once, few, many or a size class.

TRBJ2-3	TRBV11-2	NA	17	TRBD1	TGTGCCAGCAGCTCAGGACAGGGTCTCCCAAATAGAGATACGCAGTATTTT	CASSSGQGLPNRDTQYF
TRBJ2-7	TRBV28	few	16	NA	TGTGCCAGCAGTTTGGGGGGAACTGGAAACGCCTACGAGCAGTACTTC	CASSLGGTGNAYEQYF
TRBJ2-1	TRBV10-3	few	16	TRBD2	TGTGCCATCAGTGGGGGATGGGAGGGCCTGGGCAATGAGCAGTTCTTC	CAISGGWEGLGNEQFF
TRBJ1-1	TRBV6-1	few	15	TRBD1	TGTGCCAGCAGTGAAGCCCCGGACAGGGCCACTGAAGCTTTCTTT	CASSEAPDRATEAFF
TRBJ1-5	TRBV21-1	NA	17	NA	TGTGCCAGCAGCAAATTGGGAAATAGACAGGGACATCAGCCCCAGCATTTT	CASSKLGNRQGHQPQHF
TRBJ2-7	TRBV27	NA	16	NA	TGTGCCAGCAGTTTATACCCAGGGCCCTCTCCCTACGAGCAGTACTTC	CASSLYPGPSPYEQYF
TRBJ1-2	TRBV27	NA	13	NA	TGTGCCAGCAGCTTCCTCGGGACTCAGGGCTACACCTTC	CASSFLGTQGYTF
TRBJ1-1	TRBV29-1	few	11	TRBD1	TGCAGCGTCGCCCACTCAGGGGGGGCTTTCTTT	CSVAHSGGAFF
TRBJ1-5	TRBV4-2	few	14	NA	TGTGCCAGCAGCCAAGAGGGCGCGAGCCAGCCCCAGCATTTT	CASSQEGASQPQHF
TRBJ1-4	TRBV28	NA	14	TRBD1	TGTGCCAGCAGTGAGACAGGGGTACATGAAAAACTGTTTTTT	CASSETGVHEKLFF
TRBJ2-1	TRBV30	few	15	TRBD2	TGTGCCTGGGTGCTAGCGGACCTACCCTACAATGAGCAGTTCTTC	CAWVLADLPYNEQFF
TRBJ2-3	TRBV5-6	few	16	TRBD2	TGTGCCAGCAGCTTGGGACTAGCGGGTCACGGGGATACGCAGTATTTT	CASSLGLAGHGDTQYF
TRBJ1-4	TRBV28	few	13	TRBD1	TGTGCCAGCCTGGGACAGCTCGAAGAAAAACTGTTTTTT	CASLGQLEEKLFF
TRBJ2-3	TRBV2	NA	14	TRBD1	TGTGCCAGCGGAGGGACAGGGGGCACAGATACGCAGTATTTT	CASGGTGGTDTQYF
TRBJ1-2	TRBV28	few	15	NA	TGTGCCAGCAGCCCCCCGCGGGGCAAAGGCTATGGCTACACCTTC	CASSPPRGKGYGYTF
TRBJ2-2	TRBV19	NA	14	NA	TGTGCCAGTAGTATAGGACCTGGAGCCGGGGAGCTGTTTTTT	CASSIGPGAGELFF
TRBJ2-1	TRBV5-6	NA	15	NA	TGTGCCAGCAGCTTGGATCGGAGCTCCTACAATGAGCAGTTCTTC	CASSLDRSSYNEQFF
TRBJ2-1	TRBV11-2	NA	15	TRBD2	TGTGCCAGCAGCTCTACTAGCGAGGCCTACAATGAGCAGTTCTTC	CASSSTSEAYNEQFF
TRBJ2-1	TRBV5-4	NA	15	TRBD2	TGTGCCAGCAGCCCAGTGGGGGGGGAGTACAATGAGCAGTTCTTC	CASSPVGGEYNEQFF
TRBJ1-1	TRBV6-5	few	14	NA	TGTGCCAGCAGTTACGGCGGGGTAGGCACTGAAGCTTTCTTT	CASSYGGVGTEAFF
TRBJ1-5	TRBV5-8	NA	14	NA	TGTGCCAGCAGCCCAAGGGGTGGCAATCAGCCCCAGCATTTT	CASSPRGGNQPQHF
TRBJ2-7	TRBV5-3	few	14	TRBD2	TGTGCCAGAAGCTTAGGGCTAGCGGGGCACGAGCAGTACTTC	CARSLGLAGHEQYF
TRBJ2-2	TRBV9	NA	17	TRBD1	TGTGCCAGCAGCCCGACAGACAGGGGGCGAGGCACCGGGGAGCTGTTTTTT	CASSPTDRGRGTGELFF